These T cell receptor beta chains were read from a single sample in a study of cytomegalovirus exposure and HLA in healthy donors. Method: immunoSEQ multiplex PCR; TCRdb's copy keeps in-frame clones and lacks some. The data contain some 56,000 clones, 80% of them seen just once; the ten biggest clones take up nearly 4%. Sequencing was carried out using PBMCs. All receptors come from a woman aged 40 to 55 in good health and CMV-seronegative. Each CDR3 is given without its conserved first and last residue.

v_call,j_call,cdr3_aa
TRBV28,TRBJ1-1,ASSSGQGARVEAF
TRBV9,TRBJ2-7,ASSVGLAPSYEQY
TRBV28,TRBJ2-2,ASSSTSDTGELF
TRBV5-6,TRBJ2-6,ASSLYGLAETGANVLT
TRBV28,TRBJ1-4,ASSSRGPEKLF
TRBV4-1,TRBJ1-1,ASSHKLTGTGNTEAF
TRBV7-6,TRBJ2-5,ASSFLAGGLQETQY
TRBV7-7,TRBJ2-2,ASSLGGEGRELF
TRBV11-2,TRBJ2-2,ASSGPRGSNTGELF
TRBV7-9,TRBJ2-3,ASSLSSGSGDTQY
TRBV5-1,TRBJ2-5,ASSLAPGAETQY
TRBV4-3,TRBJ2-1,ASSQDLDREMYNEQF
TRBV7-6,TRBJ2-1,ASSLATSVRVFAEEQF
TRBV28,TRBJ1-2,ASSFGTGLDGYT